This T cell receptor (beta chain) comes out of a study of cytomegalovirus exposure and HLA in healthy donors. Findings of the study overall: Among immune exposure information, only CMV serostatus was available.

The PCR ran on 60 Vbeta and 13 Jbeta primers. Assay used: immunoSEQ multiplex PCR; TCRdb lists only in-frame clones, some missing. The profile covers some 130,000 clones, with 70% to 85% appearing a single time and roughly 10% taken by the ten largest. Details on this clone: Its antigen is as yet unknown.

At sampling all donors were nominally healthy, likely with unrecorded immune exposures. Sequenced material: PBMCs. The source of this sequence is a woman aged 45-60 years in good health and CMV-seropositive.

The CDR3 DNA follows: TGTGCCAGCAGTCCGGGACAGAACAATCAGCCCCAGCATTTT. Its protein is CASSPGQNNQPQHF. The chain joins TRBV28 to TRBJ1-5, with 7 bases identical to TRBD1. V gave up 5 bases and J gave up 3 bases; unmatched junction bases: 4. The germline V gene has CDR1 MDHEN and CDR2 SYDVKM. The CDR3 has 14 amino acids. Based on the CDR3 plus reference TRBV28 and TRBJ1-5, the full variable domain is DVKVTQSSRYLVKRTGEKVFLECVQDMDHENMFWYRQDPGLGLRLIYFSYDVKMKEKGDIPEGYSVSREKKERFSLILESASTNQTSMYLCASSPGQNNQPQHFGDGTRLSIL.